This T cell receptor beta chain was recovered during a study of T cells in Graves' hyperthyroidism and ophthalmopathy. General study points: By a 13 V-J model, ophthalmopathy was set apart from stable hyperthyroidism. In the blood, most expanded thyroid clonotypes above 0.001 appeared as well.

This clonotype was observed at least ten times. What it binds is unknown. Researchers amplified the TCR beta CDR3 regions from RNA transcripts. The HTBI primer set was used in a first-round RT-PCR of the TCR CDR3. TCRdb fed the multiplex PCR reads into MiXCR, producing one record per CDR3 protein. This table holds over 500,000 distinct CDR3 sequences, around 13% found once. Diagnoses rested on clinical symptoms, serum thyroxine and TRAb, thyroid ultrasound and orbital computed tomography. Isolation of PBMCs was performed on about 10 ml fresh peripheral blood. V gave up 3 bases and J gave up 7 bases; unmatched junction bases: 6. The CDR3 is 13 residues long. Germline loops: CDR1 DFQATT, CDR2 SNEGSKA (reference sequence).

V usage is TRBV20-1 and J usage is TRBJ2-1, with 7 positions matching TRBD2. Sequencing was carried out using blood. The sequence derives from a woman in her forties with Graves' hyperthyroidism. The CDR3 loop is CSASASGPNEQFF. CDR3 nucleotides: TGCAGTGCTAGCGCTAGCGGACCTAATGAGCAGTTCTTC.